A selection of T cell receptor beta chains follows, all from one sample in a study of spatial heterogeneity in lung cancer. TCRdb reanalysed the 5' RACE reads using MiXCR and keeps one entry per CDR3 protein. In the table there are under 150,000 distinct CDR3 sequences, about a tenth of which are singletons. The material was PBMCs, obtained at follow-up. Every receptor here comes from a female donor with early-stage non-small cell lung cancer. Each CDR3 is given with its conserved first and last residue. Fields, in order: D gene, clone size, J gene, V gene, CDR3 protein, CDR3 DNA. A D gene is named only where the DNA matches it firmly. A row's size may be missing; if present it is once, few, many or a size class.

>TRBD1|NA|TRBJ1-4|TRBV4-2
CASSRDRGWSEKLFF
TGTGCCAGCAGCCGAGACAGGGGCTGGAGTGAAAAACTGTTTTTT
>NA|few|TRBJ1-4|TRBV12-3/TRBV12-4
CASRTGQTEKLFF
TGTGCCAGCAGAACTGGACAGACAGAAAAACTGTTTTTT
>NA|many|TRBJ2-1|TRBV12-3/TRBV12-4
CASSPRGGRFYNEQFF
TGTGCCAGCAGCCCCCGTGGGGGCAGATTCTACAATGAGCAGTTCTTC
>NA|NA|TRBJ2-2|TRBV24-1
CATSDPNTGELFF
TGTGCCACCAGTGATCCCAACACCGGGGAGCTGTTTTTT
>TRBD2|many|TRBJ2-1|TRBV5-6
CASSSGLARYNEQFF
TGTGCCAGCAGCTCGGGACTAGCGAGATACAATGAGCAGTTCTTC
>NA|few|TRBJ2-7|TRBV20-1
CSARTQGEQYF
TGCAGTGCTAGAACCCAGGGAGAGCAGTACTTC
>NA|few|TRBJ1-2|TRBV20-1
CSASGFANYGYTF
TGCAGTGCTAGCGGGTTTGCAAACTATGGCTACACCTTC
>TRBD1|NA|TRBJ1-2|TRBV15
CATSSMTTGHRRYGYTF
TGTGCCACCAGCAGTATGACGACAGGGCATAGACGCTATGGCTACACCTTC
>NA|few|TRBJ1-1|TRBV5-1
CASSLEAESEAFF
TGCGCCAGCAGCTTGGAGGCAGAATCTGAAGCTTTCTTT
>TRBD2|NA|TRBJ2-1|TRBV5-1
CASSFGAGPVDEQFF
TGCGCCAGCAGCTTTGGAGCGGGACCGGTGGATGAGCAGTTCTTC
>NA|once|TRBJ2-1|TRBV4-3
CASSQDSGDSYNEQFF
TGCGCCAGCAGCCAAGATTCGGGGGACTCCTACAATGAGCAGTTCTTC
>NA|many|TRBJ2-7|TRBV3-1
CASSLYKGGEQYF
TGTGCCAGCAGCCTCTATAAGGGTGGCGAGCAGTACTTC
>TRBD2|few|TRBJ2-1|TRBV27
CASRQEAGRSPVVQFF
TGTGCCAGCAGACAGGAAGCGGGACGATCCCCCGTTGTGCAGTTCTTC
>TRBD2|few|TRBJ2-4|TRBV12-3/TRBV12-4
CASSSSGRMNIQYF
TGTGCCAGCAGTAGTAGCGGGAGAATGAACATTCAGTACTTC
>NA|many|TRBJ2-1|TRBV11-2
CASRKPGPPGQFF
TGTGCCAGCAGGAAACCGGGACCCCCAGGACAGTTCTTC
>NA|NA|TRBJ1-4|TRBV20-1
CSAVAFGGYEKLFF
TGCAGTGCAGTCGCCTTCGGGGGCTATGAAAAACTGTTTTTT
>TRBD2|NA|TRBJ2-1|TRBV28
CASSRNLWVGRRDEQFF
TGTGCCAGCAGTAGGAACCTCTGGGTCGGGAGGCGGGATGAGCAGTTCTTC
>NA|many|TRBJ1-5|TRBV29-1
CSVAAGNSNQPQHF
TGCAGCGTTGCAGCGGGAAATAGCAATCAGCCCCAGCATTTT
>NA|many|TRBJ1-5|TRBV11-2
CASSLARGSNQPQHF
TGTGCCAGCAGCTTAGCGCGGGGTAGCAATCAGCCCCAGCATTTT
>TRBD1|many|TRBJ1-6|TRBV2
CASSLQGAKSPLHF
TGTGCCAGCAGTCTACAGGGGGCTAAATCACCCCTCCACTTT
>NA|NA|TRBJ2-5|TRBV30
CAWSVERTPTYQETQYF
TGTGCCTGGAGTGTAGAGCGGACACCGACGTACCAAGAGACCCAGTACTTC
>NA|NA|TRBJ1-1|TRBV18
CASSPVMGGWTEAFF
TGTGCCAGCTCACCAGTGATGGGAGGATGGACTGAAGCTTTCTTT
>TRBD2|NA|TRBJ2-7|TRBV7-9
CASSSPGRGMSYEQYF
TGTGCCAGCAGCTCCCCTGGGCGGGGGATGTCCTACGAGCAGTACTTC
>TRBD2|NA|TRBJ2-1|TRBV11-2
CASRGLVGGPGSYNEQFF
TGTGCCAGCAGAGGACTAGTGGGAGGGCCGGGCTCCTACAATGAGCAGTTCTTC
>NA|NA|TRBJ2-3|TRBV27
CASSYSGGYTQYF
TGTGCCAGCAGTTACTCGGGGGGCTATACGCAGTATTTT
>NA|NA|TRBJ2-5|TRBV28
CASCLLRETQYF
TGTGCCAGCTGCCTACTGAGAGAGACCCAGTACTTC
>TRBD1|NA|TRBJ1-1|TRBV7-9
CASSLRDRVLEAFF
TGTGCCAGCAGCCTCCGGGACAGGGTGCTTGAAGCTTTCTTT
>TRBD1|NA|TRBJ2-7|TRBV10-3
CAISSQGQGVSEQYF
TGTGCCATCAGCTCACAGGGGCAAGGGGTCTCCGAGCAGTACTTC
>TRBD2|NA|TRBJ2-3|TRBV19
CASSRIPTLAGGGDTQYF
TGTGCCAGTAGTAGGATCCCAACTTTAGCGGGAGGCGGGGATACGCAGTATTTT
>TRBD2|NA|TRBJ2-1|TRBV10-2
CASRVSGDNEQFF
TGCGCCAGTCGGGTTAGCGGGGACAATGAGCAGTTCTTC
>NA|many|TRBJ1-5|TRBV27
CASSGQSINQPQHF
TGTGCCAGCAGTGGACAGTCAATCAATCAGCCCCAGCATTTT
>NA|NA|TRBJ1-5|TRBV24-1
CATSGRGNQPQHF
TGTGCCACCAGTGGCCGGGGCAATCAGCCCCAGCATTTT
>NA|NA|TRBJ2-1|TRBV20-1
CSAREILYNEQFF
TGCAGTGCTAGAGAGATCCTCTACAATGAGCAGTTCTTC
>NA|many|TRBJ1-1|TRBV4-1
CASSQPNRALNTEAFF
TGCGCCAGCAGCCAACCCAACCGGGCCTTGAACACTGAAGCTTTCTTT
>TRBD1|few|TRBJ1-5|TRBV7-9
CASSLSRTGDDSNQPQHF
TGTGCCAGCAGCTTAAGTCGGACAGGGGACGATAGCAATCAGCCCCAGCATTTT
>TRBD1|NA|TRBJ1-1|TRBV28
CASKDRAGTEAFF
TGTGCCAGCAAGGACAGGGCGGGCACTGAAGCTTTCTTT
>TRBD1|NA|TRBJ2-7|TRBV12-3/TRBV12-4
CASSAGQGAYEQYF
TGTGCCAGCAGCGCCGGACAGGGGGCTTACGAGCAGTACTTC
>NA|many|TRBJ2-7|TRBV4-2
CASSQDWGTRSYEQYF
TGTGCCAGCAGCCAAGATTGGGGGACCCGCTCCTACGAGCAGTACTTC
>TRBD2|few|TRBJ2-3|TRBV5-1
CASSYLTGTSGSPSSDTQYF
TGCGCCAGCAGCTATCTTACCGGGACTAGCGGGAGCCCGAGCTCAGATACGCAGTATTTT
>NA|NA|TRBJ2-5|TRBV30
CAWSVGLETQYF
TGTGCCTGGAGTGTAGGGCTTGAGACCCAGTACTTC
>NA|few|TRBJ1-1|TRBV27
CASSAYRKNTEAFF
TGTGCCAGCAGTGCATACAGAAAGAACACTGAAGCTTTCTTT
>TRBD1|NA|TRBJ2-3|TRBV9
CASSVVGQGPDTQYF
TGTGCCAGCAGCGTAGTGGGACAGGGGCCAGATACGCAGTATTTT
>NA|NA|TRBJ2-5|TRBV29-1
CSVGMGARKETQYF
TGCAGCGTTGGGATGGGGGCGCGTAAAGAGACCCAGTACTTC
>TRBD2|NA|TRBJ2-1|TRBV19
CASSPGTSGRGNEQFF
TGTGCCAGTAGCCCCGGGACTAGCGGGAGGGGCAATGAGCAGTTCTTC
>NA|NA|TRBJ2-3|TRBV3-1
CASIGLRSTDTQYF
TGTGCCAGCATCGGACTGAGGAGCACAGATACGCAGTATTTT
>NA|NA|TRBJ2-1|TRBV2
CASSEATLRSYNEQFF
TGTGCCAGCAGTGAAGCTACTCTCCGCTCCTACAATGAGCAGTTCTTC
>NA|few|TRBJ1-1|TRBV4-1
CASSQDLFRQGEAFF
TGCGCCAGCAGCCAAGATCTCTTCCGGCAAGGAGAAGCTTTCTTT
>TRBD2|many|TRBJ2-1|TRBV7-2
CASSGMTSGLLFF
TGTGCCAGCAGCGGAATGACTAGCGGTCTTCTCTTCTTC
>NA|many|TRBJ2-3|TRBV5-1
CASSLVPGPSTDTQYF
TGCGCCAGCAGCTTGGTCCCAGGCCCGAGCACAGATACGCAGTATTTT
>NA|few|TRBJ2-5|TRBV20-1
CSVQVGETQYF
TGCAGTGTCCAGGTCGGGGAGACCCAGTACTTC
>NA|many|TRBJ2-3|TRBV7-2
CASSREGGRQGDTDTQYF
TGTGCCAGCAGCCGAGAGGGGGGCCGGCAGGGGGACACAGATACGCAGTATTTT
>TRBD2|many|TRBJ2-1|TRBV6-6
CASSYGGRGAEQFF
TGTGCCAGCAGTTACGGCGGGAGGGGTGCTGAGCAGTTCTTC
>NA|many|TRBJ2-1|TRBV5-1
CASSESWVNYNEQFF
TGCGCCAGCAGCGAAAGCTGGGTGAATTACAATGAGCAGTTCTTC
>NA|NA|TRBJ2-1|TRBV20-1
CSASRSRASYNEQFF
TGCAGTGCTAGCCGCTCTAGGGCCTCCTACAATGAGCAGTTCTTC
>TRBD2|NA|TRBJ2-1|TRBV6-1
CASSETLAGRNEQFF
TGTGCCAGCAGTGAAACACTAGCGGGACGGAATGAGCAGTTCTTC
>NA|many|TRBJ2-5|TRBV10-3
CAISQVTRDGQETQYF
TGTGCCATCAGCCAAGTAACAAGGGACGGCCAAGAGACCCAGTACTTC
>TRBD1|NA|TRBJ1-2|TRBV24-1
CATSDGTGGDYGYTF
TGTGCCACCAGTGATGGGACAGGGGGCGACTATGGCTACACCTTC